This T cell receptor beta chain stems from a study of blood T cells in healthy people across ages. Study findings and constraints: Older age went with lower TCR beta diversity per million T cells, in a roughly linear way.

This clonotype has just a few counts. No antigen is known for it. CDR3 length: 11 amino acids. The V and J ends lost 0 bases and 13 bases respectively, with 12 bases between them. The germline CDR1 and CDR2 sequences are SQVTM and ANQGSEA. It was with a sample-barcoded 5' primer and a J-beta primer mix that a second PCR of roughly 6 to 12 cycles was run. TCRdb used MiXCR to reprocess the 5' RACE reads, holding one entry per CDR3 protein. Altogether some 1.5 million distinct CDR3 sequences are present, over 25% being singletons, with the ten largest covering 7.7%. This receptor was taken from a woman aged 30 to 39 in good health. The sequenced material came from blood. The rearrangement links TRBV29-1 to TRBJ2-5; D is unresolved. The CDR3 loop is CSVEDLNIGYF. CDR3 DNA sequence: TGCAGCGTTGAAGATTTAAATATTGGGTACTTC.